The 24 T cell receptor beta chains below were found in one sample sequenced in a study of identical twins. TCRdb re-called the 5' RACE reads with MiXCR, one entry per CDR3 protein. In the table there are about 330,000 distinct CDR3 sequences, about 12% of which are singletons. This sample was shared with a second study, whose subject was yellow fever vaccine responses in identical twins.

The specimen sequenced was CD8+ T cells sorted from blood. The source is a woman aged 18-29 years in good health.

The chain combines TRBV4-1 with TRBJ2-1, with 9 bases identical to TRBD1. This CDR3 has 16 residues. In germline, CDR1 is MGHRA, CDR2 YSYEKL. The J segment lost 3 bases and the V segment lost 4 bases, leaving 7 bases of the junction unmatched. The CDR3, as DNA: TGCGCCAGCAGCCCGCGGACAGGGGTAGTCTACAATGAGCAGTTCTTC. Its protein is CASSPRTGVVYNEQFF.

This clonotype was seen only a few times. The chain is built from TRBV27 and TRBJ2-3, with D perhaps matching TRBD2 (5 bases). Between the trimmed V and J ends, which lost 5 bases and 3 bases, there was a span of 15 bases. Germline assignment: CDR1 MNHEY and CDR2 SMNVEV (reference sequence). The CDR3 covers 15 residues. CDR3 residues: CASSEGFSDTDTQYF. The CDR3 DNA follows: TGTGCCAGCAGTGAGGGTTTTTCGGATACAGATACGCAGTATTTT.

CDR3 nucleotide sequence: TGTGCCAGCAGTTTATCGGCGGTGACGGGTGCTAGCACAGATACGCAGTATTTT. Its protein product is CASSLSAVTGASTDTQYF. This chain uses TRBV27 with TRBJ2-3; D gene ambiguous. CDR3 length: 18 residues. Germline-derived CDR1 and CDR2 are MNHEY and SMNVEV (reference sequence). Trimming took off 0 bases at V and 0 bases at J, with 16 bases between the two ends.

The chain couples TRBV9 to TRBJ2-5; D is perhaps TRBD1 (5 bases). Germline-derived CDR1 and CDR2 are SGDLS and YYNGEE. V lost 3 bases and J lost 1, with 19 bases in between. The CDR3 consists of 17 residues. For the CDR3, the DNA is TGTGCCAGCAGCGACAGGCCCGAGGATACAGCCCAAGAGACCCAGTACTTC. Translation gives CASSDRPEDTAQETQYF.

As to this clonotype: A read error may explain this, as a much larger clone is one base away. V and J are TRBV5-1 and TRBJ2-7; possibly TRBD2 for D (6 bases). CDR3 length equals 13 residues. The V end lost 5 bases, the J end lost 4 bases, and 13 bases lay between the germline ends. Germline assignment: CDR1 SGHRS and CDR2 YFSETQ. The CDR3 sequence is CASRTRELYEQYF. CDR3 coding DNA: TGCGCCAGCAGAACCCGGGAGTTGTACGAGCAGTACTTC. The variable domain in full, completed from reference TRBV5-1 and TRBJ2-7, reads KAGVTQTPRYLIKTRGQQVTLSCSPISGHRSVSWYQQTPGQGLQFLFEYFSETQRNKGNFPGRFSGRQFSNSRSEMNVSTLELGDSALYLCASRTRELYEQYFGPGTRLTVT.

This chain joins TRBV14 and TRBJ2-1; D uncertain. V dropped 4 bases and J dropped 4 bases, with 5 bases sitting between them. CDR1 and CDR2 from the germline V gene are SGHDN and FVKESK. This CDR3 region has 12 residues. CDR3 nucleotides: TGTGCCAGCAGCCGGTGGTACAATGAGCAGTTCTTC. This sequence encodes CASSRWYNEQFF.

This chain connects TRBV12-3 or TRBV12-4 to TRBJ1-1; 9 bases agree with TRBD1. This CDR3 contains 18 residues. Losses at the gene ends were 2 bases for V and 0 bases for J; bases not matched to a gene: 10. The chain's CDR3 is CASSLLVRDRVLNTEAFF. CDR3 DNA sequence: TGTGCCAGCAGTTTACTTGTCCGGGACAGGGTTTTGAACACTGAAGCTTTCTTT.

This chain uses TRBV25-1 with TRBJ2-2; perhaps D is TRBD1 or TRBD2 (5 bases each). The germline CDR1 and CDR2 sequences are MGHDK and SYGVNS. The V end was cut by 6 bases, the J end by 5 bases, with 10 bases between. The length of the CDR3 is 13 residues. This CDR3 is CASSAGATGELFF. Written as DNA, the CDR3 is TGTGCCAGCAGCGCCGGGGCGACCGGGGAGCTGTTTTTT.

Ten or more counts support this clonotype. CDR3 amino acids: CASTRGGEYSNQPQHF. CDR3 in DNA: TGTGCCAGCACCCGGGGGGGCGAGTATAGCAATCAGCCCCAGCATTTT. The chain is built from TRBV12-3 or TRBV12-4 and TRBJ1-5; tentative D call: TRBD1 (6 bases). The CDR3 runs to 16 residues. The V gene lost 7 bases and the J gene lost 0 bases, with 16 bases spanning the gap.

This clonotype was recorded at least ten times. J is TRBJ2-5 and V is TRBV5-5; 11 nucleotides agree with TRBD2. Germline trimming cut 0 bases from V and 0 bases from J; bases unmatched to any gene: 1. Per germline, CDR1 SGHKS and CDR2 YYEKEE (reference sequence). The length of the CDR3 is 16 residues. CDR3 region: CASSLVSGGDQETQYF. In DNA, the CDR3 is TGTGCCAGCAGCTTGGTTAGCGGGGGGGACCAAGAGACCCAGTACTTC.

DNA of the CDR3: TGCAGTGCTAGAGATGCGGCTAGCGAGAGCTCCTACAATGAGCAGTTCTTC. It yields the protein CSARDAASESSYNEQFF. The V gene is TRBV20-1, the J gene TRBJ2-1; D possibly corresponds to TRBD2 (6 bases). The CDR3 totals 17 residues. V lost 0 bases and J lost 0, with 15 bases in between. CDR1 is DFQATT, CDR2 SNEGSKA, per germline (reference sequence).

The chain couples TRBV5-1 to TRBJ2-1, with 10 nucleotides matching TRBD1. This CDR3 contains 19 residues. The ends lost 4 bases at V and 2 bases at J; junction bases unmatched: 15. CDR1 SGHRS and CDR2 YFSETQ come from the germline V gene. The CDR3 region has the DNA TGCGCCAGCAGCCGTACTCCGGGACAGGGGTTTTCGCCCTACAATGAGCAGTTCTTC. Translated: CASSRTPGQGFSPYNEQFF.

This chain connects TRBV9 to TRBJ2-2, with D possibly being TRBD2 (6 bases). Trimming took off 6 bases at V and 1 base at J, with 13 bases between the two ends. The CDR3 has 15 residues. Germline CDR1 is SGDLS and CDR2 is YYNGEE. CDR3 protein: CASTQLGGNTGELFF. CDR3 sequence (DNA): TGTGCCAGCACCCAATTGGGGGGGAACACCGGGGAGCTGTTTTTT.

This clonotype was detected a few times. The V gene is TRBV6-2 or TRBV6-3, the J gene TRBJ2-2, with TRBD1 matching 9 bases. CDR1 and CDR2 (germline): MNHEY, SVGEGT. The V segment lost 3 bases and the J segment 9 bases; nucleotides outside the gene matches: 5. CDR3 length: 14 amino acids. Here the CDR3 DNA reads TGTGCCAGCAGTTATGACAGGGGGGCCCGGGAGCTGTTTTTT. Encoded protein: CASSYDRGARELFF.

This CDR3 reads CASSRDSEAFF. CDR3 coding DNA: TGTGCCAGCAGTAGGGACAGTGAAGCTTTCTTT. The chain employs TRBV12-3 or TRBV12-4 and TRBJ1-1, with TRBD1 matching 7 bases. J gave up 7 bases and V 5 bases, and 1 base lay outside the gene matches. This CDR3 is 11 amino acids long.

This clonotype was seen a handful of times. CDR3 sequence reads: CASSLRYGNQPQHF. The DNA for the CDR3 is TGTGCCAGCAGCTTACGGTACGGGAATCAGCCCCAGCATTTT. This sequence joins TRBV7-2 and TRBJ1-5, with D hard to call. Germline lookup yields CDR1 SGHTA and CDR2 FQGNSA. Between the trimmed V and J ends, which lost 2 bases and 4 bases, there was a span of 9 bases. There are 14 residues in the CDR3.

The chain recombines TRBV7-6 with TRBJ2-2, with D hard to call. Germline CDR1 is SGHVS and CDR2 is FNYEAQ. The CDR3 is made up of 16 amino acids. V was shortened by 1 base and J by 6 bases, with 15 bases between the two germline ends. The CDR3 nucleotides read TGTGCCAGCAGCTTAGTATCCCAAATGAGATCCGGGGAGCTGTTTTTT. The encoded protein is CASSLVSQMRSGELFF.

This clonotype was counted between two and nine times. A much larger clone differs from this one at a single base, so this may be a read error. The rearrangement links TRBV3-1 to TRBJ1-4; D remains ambiguous. The V end lost 1 base, the J end lost 8 bases, and 14 bases lay between the germline ends. CDR1 and CDR2 from the germline V gene are LGHDT and YNNKEL (reference sequence). This CDR3 is built from 15 residues. The CDR3 DNA reads TGTGCCAGCAGCCAAGGTTCTGAACAGTGGGAAAAACTGTTTTTT. Its translation is CASSQGSEQWEKLFF.

The chain employs TRBV12-3 or TRBV12-4 and TRBJ2-7; no firm D call. Trimming shortened V by 5 bases and J by 3 bases, and 14 bases separated the two germline ends. The CDR3 runs to 14 residues. CDR3 in amino acids: CASSPDAADYEQYF. Written as DNA, the CDR3 is TGTGCCAGCAGTCCGGACGCGGCGGACTACGAGCAGTACTTC.

This clonotype showed up just a few times. This chain connects TRBV12-3 or TRBV12-4 to TRBJ2-7; 8 nucleotides align to TRBD1. Trimming removed 3 bases from V and 3 bases from J; junction bases left unmatched: 7. The CDR3 is 15 amino acids. The CDR3 nucleotides are TGTGCCAGCAGTTTCACCGGGACAGGCAGCTACGAGCAGTACTTC. Protein: CASSFTGTGSYEQYF.

This clonotype occurred a few times. Here the CDR3 reads CSARDPIKTSGHYNEQFF. The DNA of the CDR3 is TGCAGTGCTAGAGACCCAATCAAGACTAGCGGCCACTACAATGAGCAGTTCTTC. The V call is TRBV20-1, the J call TRBJ2-1; 9 bases map to TRBD2. This CDR3 contains 18 residues. Germline values: CDR1 DFQATT, CDR2 SNEGSKA (reference sequence). V dropped 0 bases and J dropped 3; count of bases not matched to a gene: 12.

This clonotype has more than one count but fewer than ten. The chain is built from TRBV14 and TRBJ1-2, with 10 bases matching TRBD1. The V gene's germline CDR1 is SGHDN and CDR2 FVKESK. CDR3 length: 13 amino acids. The V gene end was trimmed by 5 bases and the J gene end by 8 bases; junction bases not matched to a gene: 5. The CDR3, as DNA: TGTGCCAGCAGCAGGGACAGGGGAGGAGGCTACACCTTC. Translating gives CASSRDRGGGYTF.

CDR3 loop: CASAPWGLTQYF. CDR3 in DNA: TGTGCCAGCGCCCCCTGGGGTCTTACGCAGTATTTT. This sequence joins TRBV27 and TRBJ2-3; D is ambiguous. Trimming took off 8 bases at V and 8 bases at J, with 14 bases between the two ends. The CDR3 loop spans 12 amino acids. The germline V gene encodes CDR1 MNHEY and CDR2 SMNVEV (reference sequence).

On this clonotype: The junction shows a germline mismatch at one end, possibly a read error. CDR3 bases: TGCACCAGCAGCCAAGGGTATCACACTGAAGCTTTCTTT. The encoded protein is CTSSQGYHTEAFF. This rearrangement joins TRBV4-1 to TRBJ1-1; D ambiguous. This CDR3 comprises 13 residues. CDR1 is MGHRA, CDR2 YSYEKL, per germline.